This T cell receptor (beta chain) was retrieved from a study of regulatory T cells in long-lasting Graves disease. This clonotype was counted many times. Germline-derived CDR1 and CDR2 are SNHLY and FYNNEI. The CDR3 has 15 amino acids. V lost 6 bases and J lost 9, with 18 bases in between. Specified time point: newly diagnosed GD, antithyroid drugs for less than 3 months. The authors made the TCR library using RNA they extracted from PBMCs. HTBI primers from iRepertoire and Arm-PCR of CDR3 regions yielded the TCR beta libraries. TCRdb redid the calling of the multiplex PCR reads with MiXCR, one entry per CDR3 protein. The data show hundreds of thousands of distinct CDR3 sequences, with 15% to 20% seen just once and just under 25% held by the top ten. These same records also appear under a second study, on T cells in Graves' hyperthyroidism and ophthalmopathy. As reported in that work: Primed by the HTBI set, a first-round RT-PCR was run on the TCR CDR3.

The source is a woman in her forties or fifties with Graves disease. Sequences were derived from peripheral blood mononuclear cells (PBMCs), sampled at new diagnosis, from a patient treated with antithyroid drugs. The genes are TRBV2 and TRBJ1-6; D is possibly TRBD1 (5 bases). CDR3: CASSAQGGGSSPLHF. The CDR3, as DNA: TGTGCCAGCAGCGCTCAGGGAGGAGGGAGTTCACCCCTCCACTTT.